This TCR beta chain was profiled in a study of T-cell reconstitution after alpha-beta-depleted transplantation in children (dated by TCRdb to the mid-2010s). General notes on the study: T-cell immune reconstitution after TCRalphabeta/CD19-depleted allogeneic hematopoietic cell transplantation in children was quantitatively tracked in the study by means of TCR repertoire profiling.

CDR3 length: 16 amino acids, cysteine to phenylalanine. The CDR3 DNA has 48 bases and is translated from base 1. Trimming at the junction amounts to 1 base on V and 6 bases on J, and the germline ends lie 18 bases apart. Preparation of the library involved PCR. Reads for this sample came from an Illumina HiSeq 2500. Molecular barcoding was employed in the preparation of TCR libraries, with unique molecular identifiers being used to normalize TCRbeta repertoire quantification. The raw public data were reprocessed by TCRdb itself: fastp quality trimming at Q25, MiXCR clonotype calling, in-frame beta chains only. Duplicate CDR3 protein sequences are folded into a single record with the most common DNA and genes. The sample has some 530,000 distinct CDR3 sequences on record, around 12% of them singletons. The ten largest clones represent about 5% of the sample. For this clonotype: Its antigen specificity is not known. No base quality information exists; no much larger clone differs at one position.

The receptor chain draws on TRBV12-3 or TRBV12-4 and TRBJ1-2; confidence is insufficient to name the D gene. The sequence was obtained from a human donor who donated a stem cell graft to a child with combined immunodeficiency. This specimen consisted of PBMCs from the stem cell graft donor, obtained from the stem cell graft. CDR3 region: CASSLGGQDHPHGYTF. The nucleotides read TGTGCCAGCAGTTTAGGTGGGCAGGACCATCCTCATGGCTACACCTTC.